This TCR beta chain was sequenced in a study of shared clonotypes between healthy human individuals. Notes on the study in general: Around 4.9% of naive CD4 clonotypes were shared across a few donors.

On this clone itself: Its matching antigen is unknown. This specimen includes other DNA sequences encoding the same CDR3.

The naive CD8 population came from CD45RO-negative cells selected for CCR7, without terminally differentiated effector memory CD45RA+ cells. Per sorted-subset replicate PCR, input was 150 to 250 ng DNA, representing tens of thousands of T cell genomes. Repertoires were generated with immunoSEQ multiplex PCR, while TCRdb's copy carries only in-frame clones and drops some. The sample consists of about 2.1 million clones, about 92% of them appearing once. Sequenced input: naive CD8+ T cells from PBMCs. The sequence came from a man aged 18 to 29 in good health. Some clones in this sample may be carry-over from other donors' samples.

CDR3 in amino acids: CAISEGQGYEQYF. CDR3 nucleotide sequence: TGTGCCATCAGTGAGGGACAGGGGTACGAGCAGTACTTC. The chain couples TRBV10-3 to TRBJ2-7; 9 nucleotides match TRBD1. CDR3 size: 13 residues. Trimming at V came to 2 bases and at J to 4 bases, leaving 0 bases not matched to a gene. CDR1 and CDR2 from the germline V gene are ENHRY and SYGVKD.